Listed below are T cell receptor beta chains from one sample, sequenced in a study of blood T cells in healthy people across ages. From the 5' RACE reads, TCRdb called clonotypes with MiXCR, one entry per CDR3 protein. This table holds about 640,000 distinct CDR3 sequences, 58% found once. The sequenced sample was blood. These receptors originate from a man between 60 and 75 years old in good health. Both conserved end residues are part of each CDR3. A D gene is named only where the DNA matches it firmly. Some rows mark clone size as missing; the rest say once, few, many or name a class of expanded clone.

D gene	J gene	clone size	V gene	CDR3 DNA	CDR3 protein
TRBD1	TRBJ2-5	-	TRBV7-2	TGTGCCAGCAGCGTCGACTGGGACAGGGCTCGGGAGCAGTACTTC	CASSVDWDRAREQYF
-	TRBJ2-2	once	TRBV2	TGTGCCAGCAGTGATCGGGCGGCCCCCTGGGACACCGGGGAGCTGTTTTTT	CASSDRAAPWDTGELFF
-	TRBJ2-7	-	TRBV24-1	TGTGCCACCAGTGCCGCCGGCTCCTACGAGCAGTACTTC	CATSAAGSYEQYF
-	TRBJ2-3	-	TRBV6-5	TGTGCCAGCAGTTACTCGACCAGGGGCACAGATACGCAGTATTTT	CASSYSTRGTDTQYF
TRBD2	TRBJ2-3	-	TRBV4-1	TGCGCCAGCAGCCAATTAGCGGGGGGCTTCACAGATACGCAGTATTTT	CASSQLAGGFTDTQYF
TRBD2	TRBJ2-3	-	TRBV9	TGTGCCAGCAGCGCCATAACTAGCGGGGGGCGGTTGGGTGCAGATACGCAGTATTTT	CASSAITSGGRLGADTQYF
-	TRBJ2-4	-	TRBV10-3	TGTGCCATCAGTGAGGGACAGCTAGCCAAAAACATTCAGTACTTC	CAISEGQLAKNIQYF
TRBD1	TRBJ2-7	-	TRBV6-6	TGTGCCAGCAGTCGCCCCGGGACAGGGGTAACCCAGTACTTC	CASSRPGTGVTQYF
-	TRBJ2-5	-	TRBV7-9	TGTGCCAACCCAACGGGCGGGGCGAACCAAGAGACCCAGTACTTC	CANPTGGANQETQYF
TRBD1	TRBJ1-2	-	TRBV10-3	TGTGCCATCAGGCAGGACAGGGACGCTGAGGGCTACACCTTC	CAIRQDRDAEGYTF
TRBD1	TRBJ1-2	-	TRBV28	TGTGCCAGCAGTTTAGTAGGGGGCGGTTGGTCTGGCTACACCTTC	CASSLVGGGWSGYTF
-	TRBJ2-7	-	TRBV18	TGTGCCAGCTCACCACCTAGCGAGAGCTCCTACGAGCAGTACTTC	CASSPPSESSYEQYF
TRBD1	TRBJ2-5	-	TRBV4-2	TGTGCCAGCAGCCAAGATACAGGGGGCTGGGAGACCCAGTACTTC	CASSQDTGGWETQYF
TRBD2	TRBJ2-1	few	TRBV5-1	TGCGCCAGCAGCCCGGGACTAGCGGGGAGGAATGAGCAGTTCTTC	CASSPGLAGRNEQFF
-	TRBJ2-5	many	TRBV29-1	TGCAGCGTTGTCCCCCAAGAGACCCAGTACTTC	CSVVPQETQYF
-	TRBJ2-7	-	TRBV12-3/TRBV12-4	TGTGCCAGCAGTTTTTCAGGGGGGTACTACGAGCAGTACTTC	CASSFSGGYYEQYF
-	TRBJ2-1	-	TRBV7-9	TGTGCCAGCAGCTTGGACAAGGCCTACAATGAGCAGTTCTTC	CASSLDKAYNEQFF
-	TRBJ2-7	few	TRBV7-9	TGTGCCAGCAGCTTCTCCCGAGGCGAGCAGTACTTC	CASSFSRGEQYF
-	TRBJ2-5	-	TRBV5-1	TGCGCCAGCAGCTGGGACCTAAGTGGGTTAGAGACCCAGTACTTC	CASSWDLSGLETQYF
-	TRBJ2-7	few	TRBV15	TGTGCCACCAGCAGAGACAGGGTAAGGGCCTACGAGCAGTACTTC	CATSRDRVRAYEQYF
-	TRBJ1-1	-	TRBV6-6	TGTGCCAGCAGACCATACAACATAGTGAACACTGAAGCTTTCTTT	CASRPYNIVNTEAFF
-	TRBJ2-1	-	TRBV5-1	TGCGCCAGCAGCTTGGTTCAGGGGGGTTCCTACAATGAGCAGTTCTTC	CASSLVQGGSYNEQFF
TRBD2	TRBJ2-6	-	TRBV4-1	TGCGCCAGCAGCCAAGATCGGACTAGCGGGGGGTACGTCCTGACTTTC	CASSQDRTSGGYVLTF
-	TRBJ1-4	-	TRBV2	TGTGCCAGCAGTAAAAACAGGGCTGGGGAAAAACTGTTTTTT	CASSKNRAGEKLFF
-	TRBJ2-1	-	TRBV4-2	TGTGCCAGCAGCCCGTCGCTTAGCGGTGAGCAGTTCTTC	CASSPSLSGEQFF
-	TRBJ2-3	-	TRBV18	TGTGCCAGCTCACCAGGGGAAGCAGATACGCAGTATTTT	CASSPGEADTQYF
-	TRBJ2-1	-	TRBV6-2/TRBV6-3	TGTGCCAGCGAGACGGACTACAATGAGCAGTTCTTC	CASETDYNEQFF
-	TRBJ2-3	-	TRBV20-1	TGCAGTGCTAGAGATTCGAGAGGCACAGATACGCAGTATTTT	CSARDSRGTDTQYF
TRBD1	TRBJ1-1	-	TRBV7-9	TGTGCCAGCGGCTTCCCTGGACAGGGGAGGGGAACTGAAGCTTTCTTT	CASGFPGQGRGTEAFF
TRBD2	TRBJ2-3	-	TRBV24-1	TGTGCCACCAGTGATCCCGGGGACGGGGGGTCCACAGATACGCAGTATTTT	CATSDPGDGGSTDTQYF
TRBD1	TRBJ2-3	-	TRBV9	TGTGCCAGCAGCATACAGGACAGGGGCTCGACAGATACGCAGTATTTT	CASSIQDRGSTDTQYF
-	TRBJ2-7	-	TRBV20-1	TGCAGTGCTAGAGCCCCGGGCACCTACGAGCAGTACTTC	CSARAPGTYEQYF
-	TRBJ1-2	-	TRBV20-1	TGCAGTGCCCCGGACGGACCCTATGGCTACACCTTC	CSAPDGPYGYTF
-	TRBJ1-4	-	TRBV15	TGTGCCACAAAGGACCGAAGCCCAACTAATGAAAAACTGTTTTTT	CATKDRSPTNEKLFF
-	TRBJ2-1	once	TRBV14	TGTGCCAGCAGCCAATTCGGCAGTGTATACAATGAGCAGTTCTTC	CASSQFGSVYNEQFF
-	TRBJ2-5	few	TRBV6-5	TGTGCCAGCAGTTCCAGAAACACCCAAGAGACCCAGTACTTC	CASSSRNTQETQYF
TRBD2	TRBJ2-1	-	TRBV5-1	TGCGCCAGCAGCTTTCTGGGGACTAGCGGGGGGCTCTACAATGAGCAGTTCTTC	CASSFLGTSGGLYNEQFF
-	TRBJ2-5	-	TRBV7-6	TGTGCCAGCAGCTCAACAAGAGGAGGGGGCCAAGAGACCCAGTACTTC	CASSSTRGGGQETQYF
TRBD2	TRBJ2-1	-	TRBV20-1	TGCAGTGCTAGAACTAGCGGGGGGAACTCCTACAATGAGCAGTTCTTC	CSARTSGGNSYNEQFF
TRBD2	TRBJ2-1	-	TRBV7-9	TGTGCCAGCAGCTCCCGGACTAGCGGGGGTAGAGGTGAGCAGTTCTTC	CASSSRTSGGRGEQFF
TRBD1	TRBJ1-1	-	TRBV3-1	TGTGCCAGCAGCCAAGGAGGGACAGGGGACACTGAAGCTTTCTTT	CASSQGGTGDTEAFF
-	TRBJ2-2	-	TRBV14	TGTGCCAGCAGCCTCCTGGGGGGGGCCGCCGGGGAGCTGTTTTTT	CASSLLGGAAGELFF
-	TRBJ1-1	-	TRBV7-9	TGTGAACTCGGGGAGAACACTGAAGCTTTCTTT	CELGENTEAFF
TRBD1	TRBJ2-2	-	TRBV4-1	TGCGCCAGCAGCCGGAGGACAGGTCCTACGAACACCGGGGAGCTGTTTTTT	CASSRRTGPTNTGELFF
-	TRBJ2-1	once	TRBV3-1	TGTGCCAGCAGCCGTCGCGGGGGCCAGGGATACAATGAGCAGTTCTTC	CASSRRGGQGYNEQFF
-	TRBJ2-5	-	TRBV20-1	TGCAGTGCTAGCTTCGGGACGGAGACCCAGTACTTC	CSASFGTETQYF
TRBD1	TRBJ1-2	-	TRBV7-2	TGTGCCAGCAGCTTAGGACAGGGTCCCTATGGCTACACCTTC	CASSLGQGPYGYTF
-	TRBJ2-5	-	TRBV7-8	TGTGCCAGCAGCTTAGTCGCACGTCCTCCGGAGACCCAGTACTTC	CASSLVARPPETQYF
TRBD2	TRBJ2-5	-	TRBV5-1	TGCGCCAGCAGCCAGGGCCCGACGGGGGGACAAGAGACCCAGTACTTC	CASSQGPTGGQETQYF
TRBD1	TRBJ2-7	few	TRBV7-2	TGTGCCAGCAGCTTAGCCGCGGGACAGGGGACCTACGAGCAGTACTTC	CASSLAAGQGTYEQYF
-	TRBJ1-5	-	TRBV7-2	TGTGCCAGCAGCTTTAACCGGGCCCAGCCCCAGCATTTT	CASSFNRAQPQHF
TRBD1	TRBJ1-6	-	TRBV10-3	TGTGCCATCAGTGAGTCCCGACAGGGCACTAATTCACCCCTCCACTTT	CAISESRQGTNSPLHF
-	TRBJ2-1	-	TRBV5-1	TGCGCCAGCAGCTTGGGGGGTTTCGTTCTGGACAATGAGCAGTTCTTC	CASSLGGFVLDNEQFF